The next 13 T cell receptor beta chains were all read from a single sample in a study of STAT5B mutations in CD4+ large granular lymphocyte leukemia. The data were produced by immunoSEQ multiplex PCR, yet TCRdb's version contains in-frame clones alone and is incomplete. The sample has some 1,700 clones, roughly 80% seen once. The sample taken for sequencing was PBMCs. These receptors all stem from a woman in her 70s with CD4+ T-cell large granular lymphocyte leukemia.

The V and J genes are TRBV4-1 and TRBJ1-2; 12 bases are a match to TRBD1. The V segment lost 0 bases and the J segment 7 bases; nucleotides outside the gene matches: 9. The CDR3 contains 17 residues. The germline CDR1 and CDR2 sequences are MGHRA and YSYEKL. CDR3 protein: CASSQDTPGQGASGYTF. CDR3 coding DNA: TGCGCCAGCAGCCAAGATACCCCGGGACAGGGGGCCAGTGGCTACACCTTC.

The chain couples TRBV30 to TRBJ2-2; TRBD1 matches at 7 bases. The CDR3 is 14 residues long. The germline V gene encodes CDR1 GTSNPN and CDR2 SVGIG (reference sequence). Trimming at V came to 4 bases and at J to 2 bases, leaving 4 bases not matched to a gene. The chain's CDR3 is CAWNGQANTGELFF. Here the CDR3 DNA reads TGTGCCTGGAACGGACAGGCCAACACCGGGGAGCTGTTTTTT.

This clone was detected a few times. V is TRBV19 and J is TRBJ1-3; D possibly corresponds to TRBD1 (6 bases). Trimming removed 3 bases at V and 2 bases at J, with 8 bases between. The CDR3 covers 14 residues. Germline V CDR1 and CDR2: LNHDA, SQIVND (reference sequence). CDR3 region: CASSMDSTGNTIYF. The CDR3 nucleotides are TGTGCCAGTAGTATGGACAGTACTGGAAACACCATATATTTT.

The chain couples TRBV28 to TRBJ1-3, with D maybe TRBD1 (5 bases). Germline values: CDR1 MDHEN, CDR2 SYDVKM. Trimming removed 7 bases at V and 1 base at J, with 11 bases between. This CDR3 is 14 amino acids long. The CDR3 reads CASNNRGSGNTIYF. In DNA, the CDR3 is TGTGCCAGCAATAATAGGGGTTCTGGAAACACCATATATTTT.

The J gene is TRBJ1-3, the V gene TRBV5-1; D is undetermined. Trimming took off 6 bases at V and 4 bases at J, with 14 bases between the two ends. The CDR3 runs to 14 residues. Germline CDR1 and CDR2: SGHRS and YFSETQ. This CDR3 is CASTPGGSGNTIYF. As DNA, the CDR3 is TGCGCCAGCACCCCGGGAGGGTCCGGAAACACCATATATTTT.

J is TRBJ2-5 and V is TRBV4-2; TRBD2 matches 12 bases. Germline CDR1 is LGHNA and CDR2 is YNFKEQ. The CDR3 is 18 amino acids. V lost 1 base and J lost 5; bases outside the gene matches: 11. The CDR3 DNA reads as TGTGCCAGCAGCCAAGGCCTAGCTAGCGGGGGGGCGTTGGAGACCCAGTACTTC. Translating it yields CASSQGLASGGALETQYF.

This clone was counted only a few times. The V and J genes are TRBV10-3 and TRBJ1-1; D is uncertain. The CDR3 has 13 amino acids. The V end was cut by 5 bases, the J end by 8 bases, with 15 bases between. Germline loops: CDR1 ENHRY, CDR2 SYGVKD. CDR3 bases: TGTGCCATCAGTCCAGGACGGGCGAACGAAGCTTTCTTT. Its translation is CAISPGRANEAFF.

This chain connects TRBV4-1 to TRBJ2-1; weak D call: TRBD1 (5 bases). The V gene's germline CDR1 is MGHRA and CDR2 YSYEKL. Trimming left V 5 bases short and J 10 bases short, with 15 bases between. The CDR3 is 13 amino acids. In DNA form, the CDR3 reads TGCGCCAGCAGCGAGAGCAGGGAAGAAGAGCAGTTCTTC. It translates to CASSESREEEQFF.

The rearrangement links TRBV29-1 to TRBJ1-4; D is undetermined. The CDR3 runs to 11 residues. CDR1 and CDR2 (germline): SQVTM, ANQGSEA. V dropped 4 bases and J dropped 5 bases, with 5 bases sitting between them. The CDR3, as DNA: TGCAGCGTTGGAAGGAATGAAAAACTGTTTTTT. Its protein product is CSVGRNEKLFF.

J is TRBJ1-6 and V is TRBV13; D perhaps matches TRBD1 (6 bases). V was pared by 5 bases and J by 5 bases, with 31 bases between. CDR3 length: 21 amino acids. Germline V CDR1 and CDR2: PRHDT, FYEKMQ (reference sequence). The CDR3 here is CASSPRRVGRGISRNNSPLHF. Here the CDR3 DNA reads TGTGCCAGCAGCCCCCGGAGAGTCGGCAGGGGAATTTCTAGGAATAATTCACCCCTCCACTTT.

V is TRBV6-6 and J is TRBJ1-4, with TRBD1 matching over 8 bases. CDR1 is MNHNY, CDR2 SVGAGI, per germline (reference sequence). With V trimmed by 6 bases and J by 7 bases, 10 bases remained unmatched. The length of the CDR3 is 15 residues. CDR3 loop: CASRTSTGVIEKLFF. The CDR3 DNA reads TGTGCCAGCAGGACCTCGACAGGGGTTATTGAAAAACTGTTTTTT.

The V gene is TRBV25-1, the J gene TRBJ2-2, with 9 bases that match TRBD2. Germline loops: CDR1 MGHDK, CDR2 SYGVNS. The V and J ends lost 4 bases and 4 bases, in that order; junction bases with no gene match: 7. This CDR3 comprises 16 residues. In nucleotides, the CDR3 is TGTGCCAGCAGTGGAGGCGGGAGGGCCGGCACCGGGGAGCTGTTTTTT. This sequence encodes CASSGGGRAGTGELFF.

In this sample, this clone turned up a few times. The chain links TRBV5-4 to TRBJ1-1; D is ambiguous. Trimming took off 0 bases at V and 3 bases at J, with 12 bases between the two ends. This CDR3 has 15 residues. Germline V lookup: CDR1 SGHNT, CDR2 YYREEE (reference sequence). This CDR3 reads CASSLGRGGYTEAFF. The CDR3 bases are TGTGCCAGCAGCTTGGGGCGGGGAGGCTACACTGAAGCTTTCTTT.